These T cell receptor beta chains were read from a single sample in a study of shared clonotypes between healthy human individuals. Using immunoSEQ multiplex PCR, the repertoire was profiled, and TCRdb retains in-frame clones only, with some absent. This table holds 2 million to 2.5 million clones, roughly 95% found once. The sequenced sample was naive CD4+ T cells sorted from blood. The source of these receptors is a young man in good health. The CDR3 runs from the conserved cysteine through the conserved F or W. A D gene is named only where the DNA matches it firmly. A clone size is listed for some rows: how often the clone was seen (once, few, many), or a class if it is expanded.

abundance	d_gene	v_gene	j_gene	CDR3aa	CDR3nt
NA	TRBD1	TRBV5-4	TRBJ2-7	CASSLVGQGGEQYF	TGTGCCAGCAGCTTGGTGGGACAGGGGGGGGAGCAGTACTTC
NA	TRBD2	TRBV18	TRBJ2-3	CASSTLPAGNTDTQYF	TGTGCCAGCTCAACACTCCCAGCGGGGAACACAGATACGCAGTATTTT
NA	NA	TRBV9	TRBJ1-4	CASSVRPGVGEKLFF	TGTGCCAGCAGCGTACGTCCGGGGGTGGGAGAAAAACTGTTTTTT
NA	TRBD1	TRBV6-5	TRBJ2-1	CASREDRGLNEQFF	TGTGCCAGCAGGGAAGACAGGGGTCTAAATGAGCAGTTCTTC
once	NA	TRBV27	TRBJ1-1	CASRLQGRRDTEAFF	TGTGCCAGCAGGCTTCAGGGGAGACGGGACACTGAAGCTTTCTTT
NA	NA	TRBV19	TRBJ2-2	CASNRNTGELFF	TGTGCCAGCAATAGGAACACCGGGGAGCTGTTTTTT
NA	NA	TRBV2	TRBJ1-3	CASSTGIRNGNTIYF	TGTGCCAGCAGTACAGGGATTCGGAATGGAAACACCATATATTTT
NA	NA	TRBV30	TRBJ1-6	CAWSKQAGVSPLHF	TGTGCCTGGAGTAAGCAGGCTGGGGTTTCACCCCTCCACTTT
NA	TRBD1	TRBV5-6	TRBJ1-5	CASSLRTGGNQPQHF	TGTGCCAGCAGCTTGCGGACAGGGGGCAATCAGCCCCAGCATTTT
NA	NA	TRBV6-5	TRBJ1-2	CASSRASENYGYTF	TGTGCCAGCAGTCGCGCTTCAGAAAACTATGGCTACACCTTC
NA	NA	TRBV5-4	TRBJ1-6	CASSLGESSYNSPLHF	TGTGCCAGCAGCTTGGGCGAGAGCTCCTATAATTCACCCCTCCACTTT
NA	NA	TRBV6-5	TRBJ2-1	CASRAPGSPREFF	TGTGCCAGCAGAGCCCCCGGCAGCCCAAGGGAGTTCTTC
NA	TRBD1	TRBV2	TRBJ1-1	CASTAGGGLEAFF	TGTGCCAGCACGGCAGGGGGTGGACTTGAAGCTTTCTTT
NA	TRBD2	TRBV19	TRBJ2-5	CASSLLAGQETQYF	TGTGCCAGTAGTCTACTAGCGGGCCAAGAGACCCAGTACTTC
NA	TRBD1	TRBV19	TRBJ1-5	CASRETGDSNQPQHF	TGTGCCAGTAGGGAGACAGGGGATAGCAATCAGCCCCAGCATTTT
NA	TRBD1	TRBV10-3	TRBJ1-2	CAISVKEGADGYTF	TGTGCCATCAGTGTAAAGGAGGGGGCGGATGGCTACACCTTC
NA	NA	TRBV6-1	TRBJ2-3	CASSGRTLGHTDTQYF	TGTGCCAGCAGTGGACGGACCCTCGGGCACACAGATACGCAGTATTTT
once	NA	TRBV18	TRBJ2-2	CASSSQEITGELFF	TGTGCCAGCTCAAGCCAGGAGATCACCGGGGAGCTGTTTTTT
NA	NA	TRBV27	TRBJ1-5	CASSLSQGNQPQHF	TGTGCCAGCAGTTTATCCCAGGGGAATCAGCCCCAGCATTTT
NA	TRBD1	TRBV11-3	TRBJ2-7	CASSFWLGTGYYEQYF	TGTGCCAGCAGCTTCTGGTTAGGGACAGGGTATTACGAGCAGTACTTC
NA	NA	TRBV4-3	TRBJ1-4	CASSLNRGGTNEKLFF	TGCGCCAGCAGCCTCAACCGGGGGGGAACTAATGAAAAACTGTTTTTT
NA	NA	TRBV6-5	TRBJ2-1	CASSPGQFNEQFF	TGTGCCAGCAGCCCAGGACAGTTCAATGAGCAGTTCTTC
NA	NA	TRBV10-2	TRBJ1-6	CASSELGSPLHF	TGCGCCAGCAGTGAGTTGGGCTCACCCCTCCACTTT
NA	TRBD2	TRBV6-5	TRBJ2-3	CASSRQQRGPDTQYF	TGTGCCAGCAGCCGACAGCAGCGGGGGCCAGATACGCAGTATTTT
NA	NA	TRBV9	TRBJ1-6	CASSVGRDDSPLHF	TGTGCCAGCAGCGTAGGCAGGGATGATTCACCCCTCCACTTT
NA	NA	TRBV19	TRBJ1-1	CASSVWYRGNTEAFF	TGTGCCAGTAGTGTATGGTATCGGGGTAACACTGAAGCTTTCTTT
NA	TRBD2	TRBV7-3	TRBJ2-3	CASSYSPGLGGRGTQYF	TGTGCCAGCAGCTATAGTCCGGGACTAGGAGGCCGTGGTACGCAGTATTTT
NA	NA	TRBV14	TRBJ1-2	CASSQDAQIYGYTF	TGTGCCAGCAGCCAAGATGCACAGATCTATGGCTACACCTTC
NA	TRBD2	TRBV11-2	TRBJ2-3	CASSPRLGGGADTQYF	TGTGCCAGCAGCCCTAGGCTGGGCGGGGGGGCAGATACGCAGTATTTT
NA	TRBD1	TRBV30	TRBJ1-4	CAWKGTGGAGNEKLFF	TGTGCCTGGAAAGGGACAGGGGGCGCGGGAAATGAAAAACTGTTTTTT
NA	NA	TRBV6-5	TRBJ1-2	CASSRDPKINYGYTF	TGTGCCAGCAGCCGGGACCCTAAAATCAACTATGGCTACACCTTC
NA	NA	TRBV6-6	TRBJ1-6	CASSYGVRSPLHF	TGTGCCAGCAGTTACGGGGTTCGGTCACCCCTCCACTTT
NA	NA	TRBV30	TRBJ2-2	CAWSVVPNTGELFF	TGTGCCTGGAGTGTAGTACCGAACACCGGGGAGCTGTTTTTT
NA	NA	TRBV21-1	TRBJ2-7	CASNRDTRSYEQYF	TGTGCCAGCAATCGGGACACACGATCCTACGAGCAGTACTTC
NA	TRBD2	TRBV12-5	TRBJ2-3	CASGTGLAARTDTQYF	TGTGCTAGTGGTACCGGACTAGCTGCAAGGACAGATACGCAGTATTTT
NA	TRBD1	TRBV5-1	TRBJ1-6	CASSLTGAVDSPLHF	TGCGCCAGCAGCTTGACAGGGGCGGTAGATTCACCCCTCCACTTT
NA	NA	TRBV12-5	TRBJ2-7	CASGLVTGGGGQYF	TGTGCTAGTGGTTTGGTTACCGGGGGCGGCGGGCAGTACTTC
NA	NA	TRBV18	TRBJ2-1	CASSLPSNEQFF	TGTGCCAGCTCACTTCCTTCCAATGAGCAGTTCTTC
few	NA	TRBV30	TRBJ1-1	CAWGGTEAFF	TGTGCCTGGGGGGGGACTGAAGCTTTCTTT
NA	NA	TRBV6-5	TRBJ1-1	CASSYDWGVTEAFF	TGTGCCAGCAGTTACGATTGGGGGGTCACTGAAGCTTTCTTT
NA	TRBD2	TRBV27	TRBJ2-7	CASSQTSGSHEQYF	TGTGCCAGCAGCCAGACTAGCGGGAGCCACGAGCAGTACTTC
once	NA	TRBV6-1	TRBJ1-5	CASNFPGSVQPQHF	TGTGCCAGCAATTTCCCAGGATCGGTTCAGCCCCAGCATTTT
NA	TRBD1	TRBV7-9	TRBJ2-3	CASSSRGLITDTQYF	TGTGCCAGCAGCTCCAGGGGGCTTATTACAGATACGCAGTATTTT
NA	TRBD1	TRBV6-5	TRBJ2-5	CASSSLTGGSETQYF	TGTGCCAGCAGCTCTCTCACAGGGGGCTCGGAGACCCAGTACTTC
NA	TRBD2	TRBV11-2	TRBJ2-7	CASSPGLAGLIPYEQYF	TGTGCCAGCAGCCCGGGACTAGCGGGACTTATCCCCTACGAGCAGTACTTC
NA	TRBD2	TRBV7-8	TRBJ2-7	CASSSIAGGGYEQYF	TGTGCCAGCAGCTCCATAGCGGGAGGGGGCTACGAGCAGTACTTC
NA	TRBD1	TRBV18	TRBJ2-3	CASSRDSGLVDTQYF	TGTGCCAGCTCCCGGGACAGCGGCCTCGTCGATACGCAGTATTTT
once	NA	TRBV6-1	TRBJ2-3	CASSEAGGSRNTQYF	TGTGCCAGCAGTGAAGCAGGAGGGAGTCGAAATACGCAGTATTTT
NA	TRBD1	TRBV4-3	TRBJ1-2	CASSLAGTGDYGYTF	TGCGCCAGCAGCCTGGCCGGGACAGGGGACTATGGCTACACCTTC
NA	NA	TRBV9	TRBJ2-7	CASSVQGGGNEQYF	TGTGCCAGCAGCGTCCAGGGTGGGGGTAACGAGCAGTACTTC
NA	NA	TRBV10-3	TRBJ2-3	CAIRAGLPDTQYF	TGTGCCATCCGGGCAGGGCTCCCAGATACGCAGTATTTT